The 13 T cell receptor beta chains given below trace back to one sample, sequenced in a study of blood T cell repertoires in COVID-19. This table comes from immunoSEQ multiplex PCR, and its TCRdb copy is limited to in-frame clones, with some not included. This table has roughly 26,000 clones, approximately 92% appearing once. Sequences were obtained from peripheral blood. All receptors come from a human donor in a cohort sampled during active COVID-19.

The chain is built from TRBV5-6 and TRBJ2-7; D might be TRBD2 (6 bases). Germline V gene data show CDR1 as SGHDT and CDR2 as YYEEEE. This CDR3 is built from 15 residues. V was trimmed by 4 bases and J by 5 bases, leaving 19 bases between them. Written as DNA, the CDR3 is TGTGCCAGCAGCGGGGGGTTTTCTCGGGGCCACGAGCAGTACGTC. Encoded protein: CASSGGFSRGHEQYV.

DNA for the CDR3: TGTGCCAGCAGTTACCGTGACGGAGCTAACTATGGCTACACCTTC. Translation gives CASSYRDGANYGYTF. The rearrangement links TRBV6-5 to TRBJ1-2; D ambiguous. The CDR3 loop spans 15 amino acids. The V and J ends lost 2 bases and 0 bases respectively, with 10 bases between them. Per the germline V gene, CDR1 is MNHEY and CDR2 is SVGAGI.

The chain recombines TRBV5-1 with TRBJ1-2; TRBD1 agrees at 10 bases. Unmatched junction bases numbered 4, after V lost 3 bases and J lost 5 bases. The CDR3 has 14 amino acids. The germline V gene has CDR1 SGHRS and CDR2 YFSETQ. CDR3 in DNA: TGCGCCAGCAGCTCCGGGACAGGGGTATATGGCTACACCTTC. Translated, it gives CASSSGTGVYGYTF.

The V and J genes are TRBV6-5 and TRBJ2-1; 8 bases align to TRBD2. The CDR3 has 16 residues. Trimming cost V 0 bases and J 3 bases; bases outside gene matches: 4. CDR1 and CDR2 from the germline V gene are MNHEY and SVGAGI. The CDR3 DNA reads as TGTGCCAGCAGTTACTCGATCACTAGCGGCTACAATGAGCAGTTCTTC. This sequence encodes CASSYSITSGYNEQFF.

V and J are TRBV7-3 and TRBJ1-1, with D unclear. Per the germline V gene, CDR1 is SGHTA and CDR2 is FQGTGA. The CDR3 consists of 13 residues. Trimming left V 3 bases short and J 1 base short, with 6 bases between. CDR3 sequence: CASSFTANTEAFF. The CDR3 bases are TGTGCCAGCAGCTTCACAGCGAACACTGAAGCTTTCTTT.

The chain has TRBV5-5 and TRBJ2-2; 15 positions match TRBD2. The CDR3 is made up of 16 amino acids. Losses at the gene ends were 2 bases for V and 10 bases for J; bases not matched to a gene: 6. Germline values: CDR1 SGHKS, CDR2 YYEKEE (reference sequence). The CDR3 reads CASSFPGLAGGKELFF. The CDR3 DNA follows: TGTGCCAGCAGCTTCCCGGGACTAGCGGGGGGAAAGGAGCTGTTTTTT.

The gene calls are TRBV6-5 and TRBJ1-2, with D maybe TRBD1 (6 bases). The germline V gene encodes CDR1 MNHEY and CDR2 SVGAGI. The V end was cut by 8 bases, the J end by 2 bases, with 12 bases between. This CDR3 contains 13 residues. The CDR3 spells CASQGYGNYGYTF. Here the CDR3 DNA reads TGTGCCAGCCAGGGGTACGGGAACTATGGCTACACCTTC.

This sequence joins TRBV5-1 and TRBJ2-4, with 8 bases lining up with TRBD2. Unmatched junction bases numbered 9, after V lost 1 base and J lost 0 bases. Germline CDR1 reads SGHRS; CDR2 reads YFSETQ. This CDR3 is 18 amino acids long. The CDR3 region is CASSLLGSGAIAKNIQYF. DNA for the CDR3: TGCGCCAGCAGCTTGTTGGGTAGCGGGGCAATAGCCAAAAACATTCAGTACTTC.

V is TRBV4-1 and J is TRBJ1-5; 8 positions match TRBD1. Losses at the gene ends were 4 bases for V and 5 bases for J; bases not matched to a gene: 19. Germline CDR1 is MGHRA and CDR2 is YSYEKL. The CDR3 totals 19 residues. As DNA, the CDR3 is TGCGCCAGCAGCCCAAGAGTTACCGGGACAGGAGGCGGCTATCAGCCCCAGCATTTT. Amino acids: CASSPRVTGTGGGYQPQHF.

This sequence joins TRBV5-4 and TRBJ1-6, with D possibly matching TRBD1 (5 bases). Germline CDR1 and CDR2: SGHNT and YYREEE (reference sequence). V gave up 0 bases and J gave up 11 bases, with 15 bases separating them. The CDR3 contains 15 residues. CDR3 coding DNA: TGTGCCAGCAGCTTGGACTTGACAGATTCGACACCCCTCCACTTT. This sequence encodes CASSLDLTDSTPLHF.

Worth noting for this clone: The junction and the germline gene differ at one end; a read error may be behind it. The CDR3 region is CASTEGGPSSQPQHF. The CDR3 nucleotides read TGTGCCAGCACTGAAGGGGGGCCCTCGAGTCAGCCCCAGCATTTT. The rearrangement links TRBV2 to TRBJ1-5, with D possibly TRBD1 on 6 matching bases. The length of the CDR3 is 15 residues. Per the germline V gene, CDR1 is SNHLY and CDR2 is FYNNEI.

V is TRBV18 and J is TRBJ1-4; TRBD1 matches 7 bases. Trimming cost V 4 bases and J 5 bases; bases outside gene matches: 10. Looked up from germline, CDR1 is KGHSH and CDR2 is LQKENI. There are 16 residues in the CDR3. The CDR3 loop is CASSLDRAPPNEKLFF. CDR3 sequence (DNA): TGTGCCAGCTCACTAGACAGGGCCCCGCCAAATGAAAAACTGTTTTTT. The full variable domain, completed using reference TRBV18 and TRBJ1-4, is NAGVMQNPRHLVRRRGQEARLRCSPMKGHSHVYWYRQLPEEGLKFMVYLQKENIIDESGMPKERFSAEFPKEGPSILRIQQVVRGDSAAYFCASSLDRAPPNEKLFFGSGTQLSVL.

This clone was detected only a few times. This chain links TRBV14 with TRBJ1-1; 8 bases are shared with TRBD1. Germline V gene sequence: CDR1 SGHDN, CDR2 FVKESK. The CDR3 has 16 amino acids. The trim removed 0 bases at V and 5 bases at J, leaving 8 bases unmatched. CDR3 in DNA: TGTGCCAGCAGCCAAGATTGGACAGGGCGTCGGACTGAAGCTTTCTTT. Translation gives CASSQDWTGRRTEAFF.